The 17 T cell receptor beta chains in this list originate from one sample, sequenced in a study of blood T cell repertoires in COVID-19. Using immunoSEQ multiplex PCR, the repertoire was profiled, and TCRdb retains in-frame clones only, with some absent. The sample consists of about 300,000 clones, about four fifths of them appearing once. Input material: peripheral blood. The receptors come from a human donor with COVID-19, enrolled during active disease. The donor label of this sample is uncertain.

The V gene is TRBV19, the J gene TRBJ2-5; D uncertain. The V and J ends lost 5 bases and 3 bases respectively, with 13 bases between them. The germline V gene encodes CDR1 LNHDA and CDR2 SQIVND (reference sequence). The length of the CDR3 is 14 residues. The CDR3 region has the DNA TGTGCCAGTAGTCTGCCCAACCAGAAAGAGACCCAGTACTTC. Residues: CASSLPNQKETQYF.

V is TRBV30 and J is TRBJ1-1; 9 bases line up with TRBD1. Trimming cost V 5 bases and J 6 bases; bases outside gene matches: 10. This CDR3 has 14 residues. Germline V CDR1 and CDR2: GTSNPN, SVGIG (reference sequence). Here the CDR3 reads CAWEKGTGWAEAFF. The CDR3 coding sequence is TGTGCCTGGGAAAAAGGGACAGGGTGGGCTGAAGCTTTCTTT.

The chain uses TRBV27 and TRBJ2-1; 9 positions match TRBD2. CDR1 MNHEY and CDR2 SMNVEV come from the germline V gene (reference sequence). The junction had 19 bases not matched to a gene; V was cut back by 7 bases and J by 6 bases. The CDR3 totals 18 residues. CDR3 nucleotide sequence: TGTGCCAGCACCAGAATACTAGCGGGCCTTACCCCCCCCAATGAGCAGTTCTTC. This sequence encodes CASTRILAGLTPPNEQFF.

This rearrangement joins TRBV6-5 to TRBJ2-7, with D possibly TRBD1 on 5 matching bases. CDR1 and CDR2 (germline): MNHEY, SVGAGI. The CDR3 extends over 15 amino acids. V lost 2 bases and J 2 bases, leaving 13 bases between the germline ends. The CDR3 loop reads CASSYDDSSAYEQYF. The CDR3 nucleotides are TGTGCCAGCAGTTACGACGACAGTTCGGCCTACGAGCAGTACTTC.

In its sample, this clone was seen a few times. Other DNA sequences in the same sample also yield this CDR3. The J gene is TRBJ2-3, the V gene TRBV28, with TRBD2 matching 8 bases. With 3 bases clipped from V and 3 bases from J, the junction kept 2 bases outside the gene matches. Germline assignment: CDR1 MDHEN and CDR2 SYDVKM. This CDR3 is built from 14 residues. DNA of the CDR3: TGTGCCAGCAGTTTCCTAGCGGGTACAGATACGCAGTATTTT. The encoded protein is CASSFLAGTDTQYF. The full variable domain, with the rest looked up from reference TRBV28 and TRBJ2-3, is DVKVTQSSRYLVKRTGEKVFLECVQDMDHENMFWYRQDPGLGLRLIYFSYDVKMKEKGDIPEGYSVSREKKERFSLILESASTNQTSMYLCASSFLAGTDTQYFGPGTRLTVL.

The chain links TRBV5-4 to TRBJ1-1; D call uncertain. From germline, CDR1 is SGHNT and CDR2 YYREEE (reference sequence). Trimming shortened V by 0 bases and J by 0 bases, and 9 bases separated the two germline ends. The CDR3 sequence is 15 residues long. The CDR3 loop reads CASSLGGQMNTEAFF. CDR3 nucleotides: TGTGCCAGCAGCTTGGGCGGTCAGATGAACACTGAAGCTTTCTTT.

CDR3 sequence reads: CASSQPSTGHTEAFF. As DNA, the CDR3 is TGTGCCAGCAGCCAACCCTCGACAGGGCACACTGAAGCTTTCTTT. The V gene is TRBV3-1 (or the pseudogene TRBV3-2), the J gene TRBJ1-1; TRBD1 agrees at 7 bases. The germline V gene encodes CDR1 LGHDT and CDR2 YNNKEL (reference sequence). The junction had 6 bases not matched to a gene; V was cut back by 2 bases and J by 3 bases. The CDR3 has 15 residues.

As concerns this clone: The same CDR3 arises from other DNA sequences in this sample as well. CDR3 loop: CASSLNNYEQYF. The DNA of the CDR3 is TGTGCCAGCAGTTTAAACAATTACGAGCAGTACTTC. V gene TRBV12-3 or TRBV12-4 combines with J gene TRBJ2-7; D is undetermined. The ends were cut back, 2 bases at V and 4 bases at J, with 6 bases in the middle. The CDR3 is 12 amino acids.

V gene TRBV12-2 combines with J gene TRBJ1-1; the table's D call, TRBD1, was not checked against the DNA. TRBV12-2 is described as a pseudogene. The CDR3 extends over 16 amino acids. CDR3: CASRLGQGAMNTEAFF. Here the CDR3 DNA reads TGTGCAAGTCGCTTAGGACAAGGTGCTATGAACACTGAAGCTTTCTTT.

This clone occurred once. The V gene is TRBV5-8, the J gene TRBJ2-7; D is unclear. The CDR3 contains 15 residues. Germline V CDR1 and CDR2: SGHTS, YDEGEE. V was pared by 0 bases and J by 5 bases, with 15 bases between. Here the CDR3 DNA reads TGTGCCAGCAGCTTGGAGGTCAGCTGGGCCCACGAGCAGTACTTC. Translated, it gives CASSLEVSWAHEQYF.

Here the CDR3 reads CASSLMGEGNTGELFF. The CDR3 nucleotides are TGTGCCAGCAGCTTAATGGGGGAGGGGAACACCGGGGAGCTGTTTTTT. V is TRBV7-2 and J is TRBJ2-2, with 7 nucleotides matching TRBD2. Per the germline V gene, CDR1 is SGHTA and CDR2 is FQGNSA. The ends lost 2 bases at V and 1 base at J; junction bases unmatched: 4. The CDR3 totals 16 residues.

V and J are TRBV5-1 and TRBJ2-7, with a tentative D call TRBD1 (6 bases). Trimming pared 0 bases from V and 2 bases from J, leaving 9 bases between. The CDR3 has 14 residues. In germline, CDR1 is SGHRS, CDR2 YFSETQ. The CDR3 loop is CASSLDRDPYEQYF. The CDR3 nucleotides are TGCGCCAGCAGCTTGGACAGGGACCCCTACGAGCAGTACTTC.

The chain employs TRBV10-3 and TRBJ1-6; 8 nucleotides align to TRBD1. This CDR3 is 13 amino acids long. CDR1 ENHRY and CDR2 SYGVKD come from the germline V gene. Losses at the gene ends were 4 bases for V and 9 bases for J; bases not matched to a gene: 2. The CDR3 region has the DNA TGTGCCATCAGTGGGACAGGGAGTTCACCCCTCCACTTT. Translation: CAISGTGSSPLHF.

The CDR3 DNA follows: TGTGCCAGCAGCTCCTGGACTAGCGGGAGATTGGATGAGCAGTTCTTC. Translating it yields CASSSWTSGRLDEQFF. The V and J genes are TRBV11-1 and TRBJ2-1, with TRBD2 matching over 13 bases. The CDR3 spans 16 residues. CDR1 SGHAT and CDR2 FQDESV come from the germline V gene (reference sequence). With V trimmed by 4 bases and J by 8 bases, 8 bases remained unmatched.

The chain employs TRBV5-5 and TRBJ2-5; D is uncertain. V was shortened by 0 bases and J by 1 base, with 7 bases between the two germline ends. CDR3 length: 14 residues. Germline CDR1 is SGHKS and CDR2 is YYEKEE (reference sequence). For the CDR3, the DNA is TGTGCCAGCAGCTTGGTGCTACTCCAAGAGACCCAGTACTTC. Translating it yields CASSLVLLQETQYF.

The J gene is TRBJ2-3, the V gene TRBV4-2; TRBD2 is a possible D gene (6 bases). The CDR3 totals 15 residues. V was trimmed by 1 base and J by 6 bases, leaving 14 bases between them. In germline, CDR1 is LGHNA, CDR2 YNFKEQ. CDR3 coding DNA: TGTGCCAGCAGCCAAGTTGTGGGGGGTAGGGATACGCAGTATTTT. It codes for CASSQVVGGRDTQYF.

The chain joins TRBV5-5 to TRBJ2-1; 12 nucleotides line up with TRBD2. Looked up from germline, CDR1 is SGHKS and CDR2 is YYEKEE (reference sequence). The CDR3 totals 16 residues. V shed 3 bases, J shed 4 bases, and the junction held 5 bases outside the gene matches. CDR3 region: CASSSRLAGVYNEQFF. The CDR3 DNA follows: TGTGCCAGCAGCTCCCGACTAGCGGGAGTTTACAATGAGCAGTTCTTC.